A selection of T cell receptor beta chains follows, all from one sample in a study of neoadjuvant nivolumab and ipilimumab in lung cancer. The table came from immunoSEQ multiplex PCR; TCRdb's copy has only in-frame clones and leaves some out. The table lists 30,000 to 45,000 clones, about 91% of them singletons. The sample here was peripheral blood, taken before neoadjuvant nivolumab, alone or with ipilimumab. Receptors were obtained from an adult with non-small cell lung cancer. Both conserved end residues are trimmed from each CDR3. Where a row states a size, it is once, few, many or the class of an expanded clone; other rows omit it.

size	V	J	CDR3
-	TRBV11-2	TRBJ2-2	ASSSGPDTGELF
-	TRBV30	TRBJ1-5	AWSGGADQPQH
-	TRBV9	TRBJ2-7	ASSVAVGNYEQY
-	TRBV29-1	TRBJ1-4	SVVGRNEKLF
-	TRBV20-1	TRBJ2-7	SARDFYEQY
-	TRBV29-1	TRBJ1-2	SVAQGPEYGYT
-	TRBV6-5	TRBJ2-1	ASRERSRGDNEQF
-	TRBV9	TRBJ2-6	ASSAGLSHGRANVLT
-	TRBV5-1	TRBJ2-5	ASSFLSGQETQY
-	TRBV7-3	TRBJ2-1	ASSREGGLAGNNEQF
-	TRBV7-9	TRBJ2-3	ASARDVTDTQY
-	TRBV5-1	TRBJ2-3	ASGTSDRTDTQY
once	TRBV7-9	TRBJ2-3	ASLEADTQY
medium-sized	TRBV7-9	TRBJ1-1	ASSRSDITEAF
few	TRBV10-3	TRBJ2-5	ATGQEQETQY
once	TRBV18	TRBJ2-1	ASSSPADEQF
-	TRBV14	TRBJ2-4	ASSHFQAGVKNIQY
-	TRBV27	TRBJ2-2	ASSLGVRSPGELF
-	TRBV6-5	TRBJ2-5	ASRGTGGAETQY
-	TRBV6-5	TRBJ1-2	ASSDPGYGYT
-	TRBV18	TRBJ1-5	ASSPGNNQPQH
once	TRBV7-3	TRBJ2-1	ASSWRGGGNEQF